Sequencing of this TCR beta chain was carried out in a study of shared clonotypes between healthy human individuals. Study-wide findings and caveats: Approximately 5% of naive CD4 clonotypes were shared across a few donors. Larger estimated richness was generally seen in naive subsets than in memory subsets.

CDR3 length equals 13 residues. Germline CDR1 and CDR2: MNHEY and SVGAGI. V dropped 0 bases and J dropped 7 bases, with 9 bases sitting between them. Under the authors' procedure: Filtering differed since immunoSEQ provided only junctions, with no quality scores. Only in-frame clones appear in the TCRdb table, and some are missing; sequencing was by immunoSEQ multiplex PCR. For V, J and clone size, that table is used; D and trimming come from the DNA. The data contain about 2.3 million clones, less than 95% of them singletons. In the CD4+ fraction, cells were divided into CD45RA+ naive and CD45RA-negative memory subsets. Worth noting for this clone: No antigen is known for it. Distinct nucleotide sequences in the sample also encode this CDR3.

The genes are TRBV6-5 and TRBJ1-2; D gene unclear. The sequenced sample was naive CD4+ T cells from PBMCs. This sample's subset: CD45RA+ positively selected. This TCR derives from a man younger than 30 in good health. Some clones in this sample may be carry-over from other donors' samples. The CDR3 sequence: CASSYSTGGGYTF. For the CDR3, the DNA is TGTGCCAGCAGTTACTCGACCGGCGGTGGCTACACCTTC.